This T cell receptor beta chain was captured by sequencing in a study of OX40 agonist ivuxolimab in advanced cancers. Study-level findings and limits: Antigen specificity remained undetermined for the expanded peripheral T cells.

In regard to this clone: The antigen is undetermined.

Only in-frame clones appear in the TCRdb table, and some are missing; sequencing was by immunoSEQ multiplex PCR. The sample lists tens of thousands of clones; less than 90% were seen once. Germline-derived CDR1 and CDR2 are SGHTA and FQGNSA. This CDR3 is built from 16 residues. J was trimmed by 4 bases and V by 2 bases; bases with no gene match: 8. The sample consisted of CD4+ or CD8+ T cells sorted from blood, taken in a trial of the OX40 agonist ivuxolimab. The V call is TRBV7-2, the J call TRBJ1-3; 7 positions agree with TRBD1. The receptor's source is an adult with an advanced solid tumor such as melanoma, head and neck, liver or kidney cancer. Here the CDR3 DNA reads TGTGCCAGCAGCTTAACCGGTCAGGGGGACGGAAACACCATATATTTT. Translated: CASSLTGQGDGNTIYF.